The text below deals with one T cell receptor (beta chain). In the authors' workflow: Reference gene primer amplification gave estimated nucleated cell counts. Profiled with immunoSEQ multiplex PCR; TCRdb holds only in-frame clones, not every one. D and trimming were read from the DNA, whereas the V and J calls and clone size are those reported in that table. The repertoire has about 160,000 clones, roughly 87% of them found once; the top ten carry approximately 4.1%. The sample originates from a study of blood T cell repertoires in COVID-19. Looked up from germline, CDR1 is MGHRA and CDR2 is YSYEKL. The CDR3 runs 17 residues. V lost 0 bases and J lost 7; bases outside the gene matches: 11.

This receptor was obtained from a woman aged 60-75 years who had recovered from COVID-19. Sequenced: peripheral blood. The chain has TRBV4-1 and TRBJ2-1, with TRBD2 identical over 8 bases. The chain's CDR3 is CASSQEQSGGRSNEQFF. The CDR3 nucleotides are TGCGCCAGCAGCCAAGAGCAGTCGGGGGGGCGATCGAATGAGCAGTTCTTC.